The 18 T cell receptor beta chains presented below share a single source sample, sequenced in a study of shared clonotypes between healthy human individuals. Naive CD8 cells, CD45RO-negative and positively selected for CCR7, excluded terminally differentiated effector memory CD45RA+ cells. Sequenced by immunoSEQ multiplex PCR; TCRdb stores in-frame clones only, minus some. The sample has around 580,000 clones, 95% to 98% seen once. The sequenced material came from naive CD8+ T cells sorted from blood. Receptor source: a man aged 30-40 years in good health.

This chain uses TRBV27 with TRBJ1-4; D may be TRBD1 (6 bases). V was shortened by 4 bases and J by 8 bases, with 20 bases between the two germline ends. This CDR3 region has 16 residues. CDR1 and CDR2 (germline): MNHEY, SMNVEV (reference sequence). This chain's CDR3 is CASSSLRQVQEEKLFF. CDR3 DNA sequence: TGTGCCAGCAGTTCCCTACGACAGGTCCAGGAGGAAAAACTGTTTTTT.

The chain employs TRBV7-3 and TRBJ2-3; tentative D call: TRBD1 (6 bases). The CDR3 covers 12 residues. Trimming pared 5 bases from V and 5 bases from J, leaving 8 bases between. From germline, CDR1 is SGHTA and CDR2 FQGTGA. The CDR3 protein is CASSTGLDTQYF. In nucleotides, the CDR3 is TGTGCCAGCAGCACAGGGTTAGATACGCAGTATTTT.

The genes are TRBV5-3 and TRBJ1-1; D ambiguous. TRBV5-3 is classed as an ORF, of uncertain function. Deletions cut 10 bases from V and 4 bases from J, with 17 bases between. The CDR3 covers 13 residues. The CDR3 DNA reads as TGTGCCGCGCAATCGGCCTTGAGCACTGAAGCTTTCTTT. This encodes CAAQSALSTEAFF.

V usage is TRBV5-5 and J usage is TRBJ1-1; D unclear. With 1 base removed from V and 1 base from J, the gap between germline ends came to 5 bases. This CDR3 contains 13 residues. CDR1 is SGHKS, CDR2 YYEKEE, per germline (reference sequence). The CDR3 region has the DNA TGTGCCAGCAGCTTGTATCGGAACACTGAAGCTTTCTTT. The encoded protein is CASSLYRNTEAFF.

This sequence joins TRBV5-1 and TRBJ2-7; no firm D call. The V end was cut by 0 bases, the J end by 1 base, with 17 bases between. This CDR3 has 17 amino acids. Germline V gene sequence: CDR1 SGHRS, CDR2 YFSETQ. CDR3 protein: CASSLALSGLLSYEQYF. CDR3 coding DNA: TGCGCCAGCAGCTTGGCCCTCTCGGGTCTCCTGTCCTACGAGCAGTACTTC.

The V gene is TRBV7-9, the J gene TRBJ2-1, with no clear D. CDR3 length: 16 residues. Trimming shortened V by 0 bases and J by 4 bases, and 13 bases separated the two germline ends. CDR1 and CDR2 from the germline V gene are SEHNR and FQNEAQ (reference sequence). The CDR3: CASSLAWPDLYNEQFF. DNA for the CDR3: TGTGCCAGCAGCTTAGCATGGCCGGACCTTTACAATGAGCAGTTCTTC.

V is TRBV4-1 and J is TRBJ2-7, with TRBD2 as a possible D gene (6 bases). Trimming took off 0 bases at V and 4 bases at J, with 13 bases between the two ends. The CDR3 is 15 amino acids. Germline V gene sequence: CDR1 MGHRA, CDR2 YSYEKL. As DNA, the CDR3 is TGCGCCAGCAGCCAAGAGTGGAATAGCGGATACGAGCAGTACTTC. It codes for CASSQEWNSGYEQYF.

The V call is TRBV5-1, the J call TRBJ2-1; 13 positions match TRBD2. The V gene's germline CDR1 is SGHRS and CDR2 YFSETQ. This CDR3 contains 19 residues. V lost 0 bases to trimming and J lost 6 bases; unmatched junction nucleotides: 12. The CDR3: CASSLEGLAGAPYSNEQFF. The CDR3 coding sequence is TGCGCCAGCAGCTTGGAAGGACTAGCGGGAGCTCCTTATTCCAATGAGCAGTTCTTC.

The chain uses TRBV7-8 and TRBJ1-5, with D perhaps matching TRBD1 (6 bases). Per germline, CDR1 SGHVS and CDR2 FQNEAQ. CDR3 length equals 17 residues. V was cut by 2 bases and J by 4 bases, with 18 bases left in between. DNA of the CDR3: TGTGCCAGCAGCTTAAGGGGGTCAGGGGAGTTAAATCAGCCCCAGCATTTT. Its protein is CASSLRGSGELNQPQHF.

This clone showed up just once. Other DNA sequences within the sample encode an identical CDR3. This rearrangement joins TRBV27 to TRBJ1-1; tentatively, D is TRBD1 (5 bases). CDR3 length: 13 residues. CDR1 and CDR2 from the germline V gene are MNHEY and SMNVEV (reference sequence). V was cut by 5 bases and J by 0 bases, with 7 bases left in between. The CDR3: CASSIQVNTEAFF. DNA for the CDR3: TGTGCCAGCAGTATACAGGTGAACACTGAAGCTTTCTTT.

The J gene is TRBJ2-1, the V gene TRBV10-1; D ambiguous. The CDR3 covers 14 residues. Germline values: CDR1 WNHNN, CDR2 SYGVQD (reference sequence). The V and J ends lost 4 bases and 7 bases respectively, with 14 bases between them. CDR3 region: CASSGVPAVNEQFF. DNA of the CDR3: TGCGCCAGCAGTGGGGTGCCCGCTGTGAATGAGCAGTTCTTC.

V and J are TRBV7-9 and TRBJ1-1; 7 bases are a match to TRBD1. The CDR3 loop spans 11 amino acids. CDR1 is SEHNR and CDR2 is FQNEAQ in the germline V gene (reference sequence). Unmatched junction bases numbered 1, after V lost 5 bases and J lost 7 bases. CDR3 amino acids: CASSGTDEAFF. In nucleotides, the CDR3 is TGTGCCAGCAGCGGGACAGATGAAGCTTTCTTT.

The V call is TRBV28, the J call TRBJ2-1; 15 nucleotides match TRBD2. Germline CDR1 reads MDHEN; CDR2 reads SYDVKM. CDR3 length equals 19 residues. Trimming cost V 5 bases and J 0 bases; bases outside gene matches: 8. The CDR3 loop reads CASSNGTSGRPDSYNEQFF. CDR3 DNA sequence: TGTGCCAGCAGTAACGGGACTAGCGGGAGGCCCGACTCCTACAATGAGCAGTTCTTC.

The CDR3 sequence is CSVVAGVMEDTQYF. CDR3 in DNA: TGCAGCGTAGTAGCGGGAGTAATGGAAGATACGCAGTATTTT. The chain combines TRBV29-1 with TRBJ2-3; 9 nucleotides agree with TRBD2. J lost 5 bases, V lost 6 bases, and 9 bases had no gene match. Germline CDR1 is SQVTM and CDR2 is ANQGSEA. The CDR3 has 14 amino acids.

This chain joins TRBV4-1 and TRBJ1-5; D gene uncertain. This CDR3 region has 15 residues. Germline V gene data show CDR1 as MGHRA and CDR2 as YSYEKL. Trimming left V 0 bases short and J 5 bases short, with 11 bases between. DNA of the CDR3: TGCGCCAGCAGCCAAGAGGAGGCCAAATATCAGCCCCAGCATTTT. This encodes CASSQEEAKYQPQHF.

In DNA, the CDR3 is TGTGCCAGCAGCAAAACTAGCGGGATCTTGTACGAGCAGTACTTC. Amino acids: CASSKTSGILYEQYF. The J gene is TRBJ2-7, the V gene TRBV7-2; 10 positions match TRBD2. V was pared by 5 bases and J by 4 bases, with 8 bases of the junction left unmatched. This CDR3 contains 15 residues. CDR1 is SGHTA and CDR2 is FQGNSA in the germline V gene.

In its sample, this clone was seen a few times. Additional DNA sequences in this sample encode the identical CDR3. V gene TRBV29-1 combines with J gene TRBJ2-3; 8 bases map to TRBD2. Trimming removed 4 bases from V and 3 bases from J; junction bases left unmatched: 6. Germline V gives CDR1 SQVTM, CDR2 ANQGSEA. This CDR3 comprises 14 residues. Here the CDR3 DNA reads TGCAGCGTTGTTCCGGCGGGAGGAACAGATACGCAGTATTTT. Translation: CSVVPAGGTDTQYF.

On this clone: This sample also contains other DNA sequences that code for the same CDR3. V gene TRBV7-9 combines with J gene TRBJ2-7; no clear D gene. CDR1 and CDR2 from the germline V gene are SEHNR and FQNEAQ (reference sequence). The V and J ends lost 0 bases and 6 bases respectively, with 3 bases between them. This CDR3 is 11 amino acids long. The CDR3 bases are TGTGCCAGCAGCTTAGCAGCCGAGCAGTACTTC. The encoded protein is CASSLAAEQYF.